This T cell receptor (beta chain) appears in the sequencing data of a study of blood T cell repertoires in COVID-19 (dated by TCRdb to 2018 to 2021). For the wider study: Collaborator samples came from the United States, Italy and Spain and covered acute and convalescent phases of COVID-19. The prospective study material was composed of cDNA or gDNA derived from T cells, B-cell-depleted T cells, or PBMCs. The dataset comprised deeply sampled blood TCRbeta repertoires from subjects exposed to, actively infected with, or recovered from COVID-19. A freely available public database, intended as a resource for researchers studying the immune response to SARS-CoV-2, is where the repertoires were released. The samples were drawn from two sources: the first 160 participants of the ongoing ImmuneRACE study, and over 950 subjects contributed by 6 global collaborators. A de-identified subject ID, COVID-19 status, age in years and sex were almost always included in the sample metadata. HLA class I and class II types, where available, came from metadata supplied by the sample provider rather than from assay-based typing.

V loses 2 bases of germline sequence and J loses 7 bases, and the interval between the two ends is 9 bases. Including the terminal cysteine and phenylalanine, the CDR3 comprises 14 residues. Only the CDR3 DNA is retained, 42 bases long and in frame from the first base. The germline V gene gives CDR1 as SGHDN and CDR2 as FVKESK. This clone was seen a few times. No antigen is known for it. Base qualities are missing; no much larger clone stands one base away. Enrolling through a virtual design, the prospective study's participants ranged in age from roughly 18 to 100 years and lived across roughly 23 United States geographic areas. To assign participants to cohorts, the prospective study relied on clinical history that participants themselves reported in a screening survey and a study questionnaire. Recovered participants in ImmuneRACE Cohort 3 were defined as having two consecutive negative NP/OP PCR tests, clearance from a healthcare professional, or resolution of symptoms. In the prospective study, mobile phlebotomists collected whole blood, serum and a nasopharyngeal or oropharyngeal swab from each participant. Over a roughly two-month period, participants in the prospective study had the option of providing additional blood draws and questionnaires. Prospective study blood samples were shipped either frozen or at room temperature before DNA extraction.

Points the paper makes about the study in general: How much clinical and demographic metadata was included differed by source and by participant, and the metadata was provided uncurated.

The immunoSEQ Assay, a bias-controlled multiplex PCR, was used to amplify TCRbeta CDR3 regions from genomic DNA. Regarding the original processing steps: The number of nucleated cells in each sample was estimated by amplification of reference gene primers within the assay. To quantify the absolute abundance of each unique TCRbeta CDR3 rearrangement, sequence reads were collapsed and filtered. For each sample, productive Simpson clonality was calculated as the square root of Simpson's diversity index across productive rearrangements. TCRdb obtained this table from immuneACCESS and retained in-frame rearrangements with V and J assigned. These tables miss some clones; where compared with another copy, unresolved V genes account for less than half of the shortfall, and the remainder is unexplained. Clone size and the V and J calls come from that table; the DNA yielded D and trimming. The sample table records 150,000 to 200,000 clones; under 90% of these occur just once. The leading ten clones occupy approximately 12% of the sample.

The chain is encoded by TRBV14 joined to TRBJ1-6, with the D segment identity uncertain. Sequencing used PBMCs or T cells enriched from blood (not recorded which). The sequence derives from a man aged 45-65 years who had recovered from COVID-19. In nucleotide form, the sequence is TGTGCCAGCAGCCAAACACAGATAAATTCACCCCTCCACTTT. It translates as CASSQTQINSPLHF.